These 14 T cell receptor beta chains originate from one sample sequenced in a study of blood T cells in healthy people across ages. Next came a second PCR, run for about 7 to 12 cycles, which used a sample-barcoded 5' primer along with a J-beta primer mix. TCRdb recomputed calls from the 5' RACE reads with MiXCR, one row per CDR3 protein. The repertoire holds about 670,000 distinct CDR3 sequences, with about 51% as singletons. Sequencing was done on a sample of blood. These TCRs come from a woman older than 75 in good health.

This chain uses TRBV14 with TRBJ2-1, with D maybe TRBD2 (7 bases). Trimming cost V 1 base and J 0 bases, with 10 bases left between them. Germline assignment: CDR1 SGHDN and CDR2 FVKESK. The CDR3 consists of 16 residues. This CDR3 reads CASSQVGGASYNEQFF. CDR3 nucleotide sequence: TGTGCCAGCAGCCAAGTGGGGGGGGCCTCCTACAATGAGCAGTTCTTC.

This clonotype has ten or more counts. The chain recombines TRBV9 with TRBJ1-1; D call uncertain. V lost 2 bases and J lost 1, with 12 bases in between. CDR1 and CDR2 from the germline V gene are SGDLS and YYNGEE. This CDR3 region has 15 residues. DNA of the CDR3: TGTGCCAGCAGCGTCAGAGAGAACACGAACACTGAAGCTTTCTTT. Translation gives CASSVRENTNTEAFF.

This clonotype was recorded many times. The CDR3 protein is CASSLQISSYNEQFF. The CDR3 bases are TGCGCCAGCAGCTTGCAGATCAGCTCCTACAATGAGCAGTTCTTC. This rearrangement joins TRBV5-1 to TRBJ2-1; D is uncertain. The CDR3 totals 15 residues. Trimming left V 1 base short and J 0 bases short, with 8 bases between. Germline CDR1 reads SGHRS; CDR2 reads YFSETQ.

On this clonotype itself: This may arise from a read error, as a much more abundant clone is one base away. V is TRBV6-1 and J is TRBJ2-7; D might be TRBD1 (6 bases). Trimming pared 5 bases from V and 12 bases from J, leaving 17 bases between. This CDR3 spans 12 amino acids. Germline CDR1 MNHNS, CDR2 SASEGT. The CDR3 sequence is CASSRDRRSPYF. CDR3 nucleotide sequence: TGTGCCAGCAGTCGAGACAGGAGAAGTCCGTACTTC.

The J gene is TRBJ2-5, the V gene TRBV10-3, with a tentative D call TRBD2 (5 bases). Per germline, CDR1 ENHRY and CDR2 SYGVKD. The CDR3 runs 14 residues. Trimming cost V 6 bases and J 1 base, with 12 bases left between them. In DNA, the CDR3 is TGTGCCATCAGCGCTTCGACTACCCAAGAGACCCAGTACTTC. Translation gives CAISASTTQETQYF.

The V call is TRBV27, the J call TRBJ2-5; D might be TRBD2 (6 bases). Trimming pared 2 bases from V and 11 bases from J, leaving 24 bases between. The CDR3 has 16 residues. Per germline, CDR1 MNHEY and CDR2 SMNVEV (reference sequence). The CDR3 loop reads CASSLEAGNLKNEQYF. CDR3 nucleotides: TGTGCCAGCAGTTTAGAGGCGGGAAATTTGAAGAATGAGCAGTACTTC.

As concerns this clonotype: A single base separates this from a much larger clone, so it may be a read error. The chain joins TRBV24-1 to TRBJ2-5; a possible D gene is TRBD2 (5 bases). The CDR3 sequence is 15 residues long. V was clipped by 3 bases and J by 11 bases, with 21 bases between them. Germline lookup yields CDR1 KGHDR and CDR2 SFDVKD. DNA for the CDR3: TGTGCCACCAGTGATGTGGGAGAAGGCTACAATGAGCAGTACTTC. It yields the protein CATSDVGEGYNEQYF.

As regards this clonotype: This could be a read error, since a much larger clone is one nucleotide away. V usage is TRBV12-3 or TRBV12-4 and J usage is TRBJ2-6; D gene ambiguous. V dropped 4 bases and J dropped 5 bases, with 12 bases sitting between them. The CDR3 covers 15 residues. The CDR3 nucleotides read TGTGCCAGCAGTTGTCAGGCCAGGCGGGCCAACGTCCTGACTTTC. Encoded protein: CASSCQARRANVLTF.

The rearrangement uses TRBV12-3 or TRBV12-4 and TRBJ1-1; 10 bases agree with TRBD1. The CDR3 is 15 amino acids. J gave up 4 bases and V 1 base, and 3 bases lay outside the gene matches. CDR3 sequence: CASSLGGQGVTEAFF. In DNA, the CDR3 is TGTGCCAGCAGTTTAGGTGGACAGGGGGTCACTGAAGCTTTCTTT.

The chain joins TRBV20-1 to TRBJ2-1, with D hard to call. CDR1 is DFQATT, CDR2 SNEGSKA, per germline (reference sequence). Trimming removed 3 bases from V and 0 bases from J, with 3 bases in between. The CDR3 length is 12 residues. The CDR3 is CSASFSYNEQFF. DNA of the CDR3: TGCAGTGCTAGTTTCTCCTACAATGAGCAGTTCTTC.

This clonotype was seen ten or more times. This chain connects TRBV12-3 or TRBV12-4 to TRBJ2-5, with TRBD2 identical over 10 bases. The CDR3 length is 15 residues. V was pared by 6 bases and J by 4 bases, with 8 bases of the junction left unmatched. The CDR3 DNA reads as TGTGCCAGCAGACCGCTAGCGGGGGAGTTAGAGACCCAGTACTTC. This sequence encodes CASRPLAGELETQYF.

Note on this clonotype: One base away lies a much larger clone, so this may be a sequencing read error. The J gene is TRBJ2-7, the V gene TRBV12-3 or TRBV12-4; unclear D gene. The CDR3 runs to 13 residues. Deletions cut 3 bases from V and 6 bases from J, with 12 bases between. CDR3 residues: CASSFNVGCEQYF. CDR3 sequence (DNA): TGTGCCAGCAGTTTCAACGTAGGCTGCGAGCAGTACTTC.

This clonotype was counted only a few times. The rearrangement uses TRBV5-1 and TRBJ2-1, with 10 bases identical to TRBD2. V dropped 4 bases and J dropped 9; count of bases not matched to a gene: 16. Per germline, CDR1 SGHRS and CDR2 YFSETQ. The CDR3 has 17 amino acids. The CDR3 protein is CASSVDLAGGKGSEQFF. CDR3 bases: TGCGCCAGCAGCGTAGACTTAGCGGGAGGAAAGGGAAGTGAGCAGTTCTTC.

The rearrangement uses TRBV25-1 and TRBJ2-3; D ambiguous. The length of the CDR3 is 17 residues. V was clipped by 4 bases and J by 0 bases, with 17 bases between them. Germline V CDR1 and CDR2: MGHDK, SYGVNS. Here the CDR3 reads CASSGRVGKVSTDTQYF. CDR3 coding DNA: TGTGCCAGCAGTGGTAGGGTTGGTAAAGTTAGCACAGATACGCAGTATTTT.